These T cell receptor beta chains were read from a single sample in a study of TIL therapy for anti-PD-1-resistant metastatic lung cancer. Clones were sequenced by immunoSEQ multiplex PCR, and TCRdb holds only the in-frame ones, with some missing. The sample lists under 20,000 clones; approximately 79% were seen once. The sample consisted of blood, taken at baseline. All receptors come from a person aged 25 to 79 with non-small cell lung cancer. CDR3s include the opening cysteine and the closing phenylalanine or tryptophan. D genes are given only for firm matches. Part of the rows lack a size; the others show once, few, many or a class for expanded clones.

clone_size	v_call	j_call	cdr3_length	d_call	cdr3_aa	cdr3_nt
NA	TRBV7-2	TRBJ1-4	15	NA	CASSLELYNNEKLFF	TGTGCCAGCAGCCTCGAACTCTACAATAATGAAAAACTGTTTTTT
NA	TRBV11-2	TRBJ1-3	16	NA	CASSLGNWGRGDTIYF	TGTGCCAGCAGCTTAGGGAATTGGGGACGTGGGGACACCATATATTTT
NA	TRBV2	TRBJ1-2	13	NA	CASSEGAYYGYTF	TGTGCCAGCAGTGAAGGAGCGTACTATGGCTACACCTTC
NA	TRBV12-3/TRBV12-4	TRBJ2-3	12	NA	CASSLVTDTQYF	TGTGCCAGCAGTTTAGTTACAGATACGCAGTATTTT
NA	TRBV18	TRBJ2-1	15	TRBD2	CASSPGTSEYNEQFF	TGTGCCAGCTCGCCCGGGACTAGCGAATACAATGAGCAGTTCTTC
NA	TRBV5-6	TRBJ1-5	15	NA	CASSLGRGLNQPQHF	TGTGCCAGCAGCTTGGGCAGGGGCCTTAATCAGCCCCAGCATTTT
NA	TRBV4-2	TRBJ2-1	13	NA	CASSQPRANEQFF	TGTGCCAGCAGCCAACCCAGGGCTAATGAGCAGTTCTTC
NA	TRBV5-1	TRBJ2-3	15	TRBD2	CASSLSGVSTDTQYF	TGCGCCAGCAGCCTTAGCGGGGTGAGCACAGATACGCAGTATTTT
NA	TRBV28	TRBJ1-5	16	NA	CASRGPGIDSNQPQHF	TGTGCCAGCAGGGGTCCGGGGATCGATAGCAATCAGCCCCAGCATTTT
NA	TRBV6-5	TRBJ2-1	13	NA	CASSYTGTNEQFF	TGTGCCAGCAGTTACACAGGGACCAATGAGCAGTTCTTC
few	TRBV28	TRBJ2-1	12	NA	CASSKEYNEQFF	TGTGCCAGCAGTAAAGAGTACAATGAGCAGTTCTTC
NA	TRBV15	TRBJ2-7	13	TRBD2	CATSTSGSYEQYF	TGTGCCACCAGCACTAGCGGGAGTTACGAGCAGTACTTC
NA	TRBV29-1	TRBJ2-3	15	TRBD2	CSVLALAGRTDTQYF	TGCAGCGTCCTTGCTTTAGCGGGAAGGACAGATACGCAGTATTTT
NA	TRBV7-2	TRBJ1-5	16	NA	CASSLAHTYSNQPQHF	TGTGCCAGCAGCTTAGCGCACACTTATAGCAATCAGCCCCAGCATTTT
NA	TRBV10-3	TRBJ2-7	15	TRBD1	CAISDQGQGSYEQYF	TGTGCCATCAGTGATCAGGGACAGGGCTCCTACGAGCAGTACTTC
NA	TRBV2	TRBJ2-3	18	TRBD2	CASSETSTSGSRADTQYF	TGTGCCAGCAGTGAAACTTCCACTAGCGGGAGTAGGGCAGATACGCAGTATTTT
few	TRBV29-1	TRBJ2-2	14	NA	CSVPGGAGAGELFF	TGCAGCGTCCCCGGCGGCGCCGGCGCCGGGGAGCTGTTTTTT
NA	TRBV25-1	TRBJ2-3	16	TRBD2	CASSDSGALSTDTQYF	TGTGCCAGCAGTGATAGCGGGGCGCTATCCACAGATACGCAGTATTTT
few	TRBV2	TRBJ1-2	12	NA	CAGSGQGGGYTF	TGTGCCGGAAGTGGGCAGGGAGGCGGCTACACCTTC
few	TRBV7-9	TRBJ2-1	13	TRBD2	CASSSLGGRWLFF	TGTGCCAGCAGCTCCCTGGGCGGGAGGTGGCTGTTCTTC
NA	TRBV5-6	TRBJ2-1	15	NA	CASTQILIRDNEQFF	TGTGCCAGCACCCAGATTCTTATTCGGGACAATGAGCAGTTCTTC
NA	TRBV7-9	TRBJ2-6	17	NA	CASSLDQGHAGANVLTF	TGTGCCAGCAGCTTAGATCAGGGGCATGCTGGGGCCAACGTCCTGACTTTC
medium-sized	TRBV7-2	TRBJ1-3	15	NA	CASSLDGGSGNTIYF	TGTGCCAGCAGCTTAGATGGGGGCTCCGGAAACACCATATATTTT
NA	TRBV10-1	TRBJ1-1	15	TRBD1	CASRKYRGENTEAFF	TGCGCCAGCAGAAAATACAGGGGGGAGAACACTGAAGCTTTCTTT
NA	TRBV3-1/TRBV3-2	TRBJ1-6	12	NA	CASSQEGHPLHF	TGTGCCAGCAGCCAAGAGGGGCACCCCCTCCACTTT
NA	TRBV6-5	TRBJ1-2	13	TRBD1	CASRWTGGYGYTF	TGTGCCAGCAGGTGGACAGGGGGCTATGGCTACACCTTC
few	TRBV30	TRBJ1-5	13	NA	CAWRTGGRQPQHF	TGTGCCTGGCGGACTGGGGGACGTCAGCCCCAGCATTTT
few	TRBV10-3	TRBJ1-3	15	TRBD1	CAISDGRGSGNTIYF	TGTGCCATCAGTGATGGCAGGGGGTCGGGAAACACCATATATTTT
NA	TRBV6-1	TRBJ2-7	14	NA	CASSDGGGGREQYF	TGTGCCAGCAGTGACGGCGGCGGAGGGAGAGAGCAGTACTTC
NA	TRBV20-1	TRBJ2-7	11	NA	CSVGDNLGQYF	TGCAGTGTTGGGGACAACCTTGGGCAGTACTTC
NA	TRBV6-6	TRBJ1-1	16	NA	CASSAYRGSRRTEAFF	TGTGCCAGCAGTGCGTACCGGGGGTCTAGAAGAACTGAAGCTTTCTTT
NA	TRBV28	TRBJ1-2	15	NA	CASSKQGSGNYGYTF	TGTGCCAGCAGCAAACAGGGTTCGGGGAACTATGGCTACACCTTC
NA	TRBV19	TRBJ2-1	15	TRBD2	CASSDGAGGSRGQFF	TGTGCCAGTAGCGACGGGGCGGGAGGGTCCCGGGGGCAGTTCTTC
NA	TRBV3-1/TRBV3-2	TRBJ1-3	15	NA	CASSQGQLSGNTIYF	TGTGCCAGCAGCCAAGGACAGCTCTCTGGAAACACCATATATTTT
once	TRBV7-6	TRBJ2-7	15	TRBD1	CASSQTPGTAFEQYF	TGTGCCAGCTCCCAGACCCCCGGGACAGCATTCGAGCAGTACTTC
NA	TRBV5-8	TRBJ1-4	16	NA	CASSRAFGATNEKLFF	TGTGCCAGCAGTCGGGCCTTTGGGGCAACTAATGAAAAACTGTTTTTT
few	TRBV7-3	TRBJ2-5	13	NA	CASSLTAWETQYF	TGTGCCAGCAGCTTAACGGCCTGGGAGACCCAGTACTTC
NA	TRBV4-3	TRBJ2-5	17	TRBD2	CASSQELGGVVGETQYF	TGCGCCAGCAGCCAAGAATTGGGGGGGGTCGTTGGAGAGACCCAGTACTTC
once	TRBV7-8	TRBJ2-1	15	TRBD2	CASSSELAGGNEQFF	TGTGCCAGCAGCTCGGAACTAGCGGGGGGTAATGAGCAGTTCTTC
NA	TRBV20-1	TRBJ2-1	11	NA	CSAPLGNEQFF	TGCAGTGCTCCCCTTGGGAATGAGCAGTTCTTC
NA	TRBV29-1	TRBJ1-3	13	NA	CSVVASSGNTIYF	TGCAGCGTAGTGGCGAGCTCTGGAAACACCATATATTTT
NA	TRBV20-1	TRBJ2-3	15	NA	CSASLRETSTDTQYF	TGCAGTGCTAGTCTTCGTGAAACTAGCACAGATACGCAGTATTTT
NA	TRBV7-9	TRBJ2-3	14	NA	CASSPIRFTDTQYF	TGTGCCAGCAGTCCTATACGATTCACAGATACGCAGTATTTT
NA	TRBV4-3	TRBJ1-2	16	NA	CASRPTAFTRNYGYTF	TGCGCCAGCCGCCCCACAGCTTTTACACGGAACTATGGCTACACCTTC
NA	TRBV7-2	TRBJ1-6	13	NA	CASNHGGGSPLHF	TGTGCCAGCAACCACGGGGGAGGTTCACCCCTCCACTTT
once	TRBV4-2	TRBJ1-1	15	NA	CASSQDHRRVSEAFF	TGTGCCAGCAGCCAAGACCATAGGCGGGTGTCTGAAGCTTTCTTT
NA	TRBV11-2	TRBJ2-7	15	TRBD2	CASSPGRGSAYEQYF	TGTGCCAGCAGCCCGGGGCGCGGGAGCGCCTACGAGCAGTACTTC